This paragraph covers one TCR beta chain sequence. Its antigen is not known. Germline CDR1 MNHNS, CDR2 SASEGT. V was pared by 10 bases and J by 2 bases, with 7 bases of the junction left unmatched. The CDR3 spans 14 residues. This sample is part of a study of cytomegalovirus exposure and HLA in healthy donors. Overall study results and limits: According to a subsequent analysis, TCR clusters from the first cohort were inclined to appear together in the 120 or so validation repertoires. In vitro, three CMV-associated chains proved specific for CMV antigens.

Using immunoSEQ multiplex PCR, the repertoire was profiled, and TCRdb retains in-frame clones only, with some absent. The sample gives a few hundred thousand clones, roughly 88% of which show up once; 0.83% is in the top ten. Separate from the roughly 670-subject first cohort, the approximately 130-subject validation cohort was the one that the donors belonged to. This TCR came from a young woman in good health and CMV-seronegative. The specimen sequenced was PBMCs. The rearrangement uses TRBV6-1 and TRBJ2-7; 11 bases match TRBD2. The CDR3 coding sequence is TGTGCCACAACCACTAGCGGGGGCCCCTACGAGCAGTACTTC. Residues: CATTTSGGPYEQYF.